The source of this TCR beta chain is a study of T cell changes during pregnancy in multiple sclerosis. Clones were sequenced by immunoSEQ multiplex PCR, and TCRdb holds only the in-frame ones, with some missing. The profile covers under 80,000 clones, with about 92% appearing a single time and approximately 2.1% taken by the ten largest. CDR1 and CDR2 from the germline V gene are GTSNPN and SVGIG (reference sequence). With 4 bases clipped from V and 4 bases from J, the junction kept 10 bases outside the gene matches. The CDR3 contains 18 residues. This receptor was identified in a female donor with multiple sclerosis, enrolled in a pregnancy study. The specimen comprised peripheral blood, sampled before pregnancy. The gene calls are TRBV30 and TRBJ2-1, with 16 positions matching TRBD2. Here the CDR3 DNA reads TGTGCCTGGACCATGGGACTAGCGGGAGGGCCGAAATACAATGAGCAGTTCTTC. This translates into CAWTMGLAGGPKYNEQFF.